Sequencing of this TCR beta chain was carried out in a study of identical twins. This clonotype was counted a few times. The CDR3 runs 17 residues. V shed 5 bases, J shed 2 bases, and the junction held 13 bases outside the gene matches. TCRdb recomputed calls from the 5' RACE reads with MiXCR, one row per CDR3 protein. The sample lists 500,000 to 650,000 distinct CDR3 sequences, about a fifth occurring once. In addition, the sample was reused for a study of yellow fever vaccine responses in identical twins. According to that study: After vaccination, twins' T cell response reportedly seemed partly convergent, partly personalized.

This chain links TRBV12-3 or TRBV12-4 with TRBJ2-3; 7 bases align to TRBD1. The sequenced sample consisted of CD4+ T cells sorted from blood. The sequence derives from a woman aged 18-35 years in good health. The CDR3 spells CASSHWTGSSNTDTQYF. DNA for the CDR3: TGTGCCAGCAGTCACTGGACAGGTAGTTCGAACACAGATACGCAGTATTTT.